Below, 23 T cell receptor beta chains from the same sample are listed, as sequenced in a study of blood T cell repertoires in COVID-19. The assay was immunoSEQ multiplex PCR, and TCRdb's table has in-frame clones only and misses some. The sample carries over 150,000 clones, roughly four fifths recorded once. The material sequenced was peripheral blood. These receptors came from a human donor with acute or convalescent COVID-19. The donor label of this sample is uncertain.

This clone was observed once. This chain links TRBV7-2 with TRBJ2-5; TRBD2 matches 10 bases. This CDR3 is built from 16 residues. The V segment lost 5 bases and the J segment 2 bases; nucleotides outside the gene matches: 8. Germline CDR1 SGHTA, CDR2 FQGNSA. The CDR3: CASSPSGLARQETQYF. The CDR3 nucleotides read TGTGCCAGCAGCCCCTCGGGACTAGCGCGACAAGAGACCCAGTACTTC.

The chain is built from TRBV6-1 and TRBJ2-7; maybe TRBD2 (5 bases). CDR3 size: 15 residues. The V gene lost 0 bases and the J gene lost 6 bases, with 15 bases spanning the gap. The germline gives CDR1 MNHNS, CDR2 SASEGT. DNA for the CDR3: TGTGCCAGCAGTGAAGCTAATTGGCGAGGGCTCGAGCAGTACTTC. It is translated as CASSEANWRGLEQYF.

The chain is built from TRBV7-9 and TRBJ1-2; 8 positions match TRBD1. There are 15 residues in the CDR3. Per germline, CDR1 SEHNR and CDR2 FQNEAQ (reference sequence). The V gene end was trimmed by 5 bases and the J gene end by 8 bases; junction bases not matched to a gene: 13. CDR3: CASSLQGASTSGYTF. As DNA, the CDR3 is TGTGCCAGCAGCCTTCAGGGGGCTTCAACCAGCGGCTACACCTTC.

The J gene is TRBJ1-1, the V gene TRBV5-4; a weak D match, TRBD1 (5 bases). Germline CDR1 and CDR2: SGHNT and YYREEE (reference sequence). The CDR3 runs to 16 residues. V was cut by 0 bases and J by 1 base, with 13 bases left in between. The CDR3: CASSLGGLGTNTEAFF. In DNA form, the CDR3 reads TGTGCCAGCAGCTTGGGGGGACTCGGTACGAACACTGAAGCTTTCTTT.

A remark on this clone: The sample contains more than one DNA sequence encoding this CDR3. The chain employs TRBV19 and TRBJ1-1; D ambiguous. Trimming removed 3 bases from V and 6 bases from J, with 5 bases in between. This CDR3 region has 11 residues. CDR1 is LNHDA and CDR2 is SQIVND in the germline V gene (reference sequence). CDR3 protein: CASSIRAEAFF. The CDR3 DNA sequence: TGTGCCAGTAGTATCCGGGCTGAAGCTTTCTTT.

This clone was detected only once. The rearrangement links TRBV30 to TRBJ1-4, with D perhaps TRBD1 (6 bases). Germline assignment: CDR1 GTSNPN and CDR2 SVGIG (reference sequence). The CDR3 totals 12 residues. Trimming took off 0 bases at V and 16 bases at J, with 15 bases between the two ends. CDR3 loop: CAWSVRGSIRFF. DNA for the CDR3: TGTGCCTGGAGTGTCAGGGGTTCCATTAGGTTTTTT. The full variable domain, in which reference TRBV30 and TRBJ1-4 provide the parts outside the CDR3, is SQTIHQWPATLVQPVGSPLSLECTVEGTSNPNLYWYRQAAGRGLQLLFYSVGIGQISSEVPQNLSASRPQDRQFILSSKKLLLSDSGFYLCAWSVRGSIRFFGSGTQLSVL.

The chain employs TRBV12-3 or TRBV12-4 and TRBJ1-6; D gene ambiguous. Trimming took 3 bases from V and 8 from J, leaving 5 bases between them. This CDR3 is 12 amino acids long. The CDR3: CASSFGDSPLHF. The CDR3 DNA reads TGTGCCAGCAGTTTCGGGGATTCACCCCTCCACTTT.

A single count supports this clone. The chain recombines TRBV11-3 with TRBJ2-3; 7 bases are a match to TRBD2. The length of the CDR3 is 13 residues. The V and J ends lost 2 bases and 4 bases, in that order; junction bases with no gene match: 0. The germline V gene encodes CDR1 SGHNT and CDR2 YENEEA. CDR3 sequence (DNA): TGTGCCAGCAGCTTACTAGCGGCAGATACGCAGTATTTT. Protein: CASSLLAADTQYF.

The rearrangement joins TRBV28 to TRBJ1-2; 11 nucleotides align to TRBD1. The J segment lost 0 bases and the V segment lost 5 bases, leaving 5 bases of the junction unmatched. CDR3 length equals 16 residues. Looked up from germline, CDR1 is MDHEN and CDR2 is SYDVKM. The CDR3 is CASSTPGQGANYGYTF. In DNA, the CDR3 is TGTGCCAGCAGTACACCGGGACAGGGGGCTAACTATGGCTACACCTTC.

The chain carries TRBV7-2 and TRBJ1-3; 8 bases agree with TRBD1. Trimming took 2 bases from V and 2 from J; bases not matched to a gene: 11. The CDR3 runs to 18 residues. Per germline, CDR1 SGHTA and CDR2 FQGNSA. The CDR3 reads CASSLIPWTGRPGNTIYF. In DNA, the CDR3 is TGTGCCAGCAGCTTAATTCCTTGGACAGGGCGCCCTGGAAACACCATATATTTT.

The V gene is TRBV6-5, the J gene TRBJ2-3, with a possible D match to TRBD1 (5 bases). This CDR3 has 16 amino acids. CDR1 is MNHEY, CDR2 SVGAGI, per germline. Trimming left V 1 base short and J 1 base short, with 12 bases between. The CDR3 spells CASSYLSGKGTDTQYF. For the CDR3, the DNA is TGTGCCAGCAGTTACTTATCAGGGAAGGGCACAGATACGCAGTATTTT.

The CDR3 loop reads CASSQTGTSGRSEQFF. The DNA for the CDR3 is TGTGCCAGCAGCCAAACCGGGACTAGCGGGAGGAGTGAGCAGTTCTTC. The gene calls are TRBV6-6 and TRBJ2-1; 15 nucleotides agree with TRBD2. This CDR3 region has 16 residues. The V segment lost 6 bases and the J segment 9 bases; nucleotides outside the gene matches: 9. Germline V gives CDR1 MNHNY, CDR2 SVGAGI (reference sequence).

This clone was counted only a few times. The chain recombines TRBV27 with TRBJ2-3; 9 bases match TRBD1. Per germline, CDR1 MNHEY and CDR2 SMNVEV (reference sequence). This CDR3 region has 15 residues. V lost 3 bases to trimming and J lost 7 bases; unmatched junction nucleotides: 8. The DNA for the CDR3 is TGTGCCAGCAGTTTGGATGGACAGGGGCGGTATACGCAGTATTTT. This sequence encodes CASSLDGQGRYTQYF.

This clone was recorded a few times. This chain uses TRBV10-2 with TRBJ2-7; 12 nucleotides agree with TRBD2. The ends lost 8 bases at V and 6 bases at J; junction bases unmatched: 5. CDR1 and CDR2 (germline): WSHSY, SAAADI. This CDR3 region has 13 residues. DNA of the CDR3: TGCGCCAGCTCTAGCGGGAGGGCCATCGAGCAGTACTTC. Its protein is CASSSGRAIEQYF.

This clone was seen once. The chain uses TRBV28 and TRBJ1-2; 12 bases line up with TRBD1. Looked up from germline, CDR1 is MDHEN and CDR2 is SYDVKM. J lost 8 bases, V lost 4 bases, and 8 bases had no gene match. CDR3 length: 15 residues. CDR3 nucleotide sequence: TGTGCCAGCAGTTCCCCGGGACAGGGGGCGGAAGGCTACACCTTC. It encodes CASSSPGQGAEGYTF.

This sequence joins TRBV7-3 and TRBJ2-5; no clear D gene. The CDR3 is 13 residues long. V was cut by 5 bases and J by 3 bases, with 10 bases left in between. The germline V gene has CDR1 SGHTA and CDR2 FQGTGA. In nucleotides, the CDR3 is TGTGCCAGCAGCCTCTGGGCAGAAGAGACCCAGTACTTC. This codes for CASSLWAEETQYF.

This clone was counted a few times. The rearrangement links TRBV11-2 to TRBJ1-1; perhaps TRBD1 as D (6 bases). V was pared by 0 bases and J by 7 bases, with 9 bases between. Germline loops: CDR1 SGHAT, CDR2 FQNNGV. This CDR3 comprises 13 residues. This CDR3 is CASSLDRGGEAFF. CDR3 in DNA: TGTGCCAGCAGCTTAGACAGGGGTGGTGAAGCTTTCTTT.

This CDR3 reads CASSSYGGADTQYF. As DNA, the CDR3 is TGTGCCAGCAGCTCTTACGGGGGGGCGGATACGCAGTATTTT. The rearrangement uses TRBV7-6 and TRBJ2-3; TRBD2 agrees at 8 bases. The CDR3 covers 14 residues. Trimming at V came to 4 bases and at J to 6 bases, leaving 6 bases not matched to a gene. Germline V gene lookup returns CDR1 SGHVS and CDR2 FNYEAQ.

The V call is TRBV20-1, the J call TRBJ1-1; perhaps TRBD1 as D (6 bases). V was cut by 3 bases and J by 0 bases, with 11 bases left in between. There are 14 residues in the CDR3. The V gene's germline CDR1 is DFQATT and CDR2 SNEGSKA (reference sequence). CDR3 sequence reads: CSASIGGLNTEAFF. The DNA for the CDR3 is TGCAGTGCTAGTATTGGGGGCCTGAACACTGAAGCTTTCTTT.

The chain is built from TRBV20-1 and TRBJ1-5; no clear D gene. Germline loops: CDR1 DFQATT, CDR2 SNEGSKA (reference sequence). Trimming cost V 3 bases and J 0 bases, with 12 bases left between them. The CDR3 runs to 15 residues. CDR3 bases: TGCAGTGCTAGTACGCGGGGAAATAGCAATCAGCCCCAGCATTTT. This gives the protein CSASTRGNSNQPQHF.

The chain combines TRBV19 with TRBJ1-2, with TRBD1 matching 7 bases. Per germline, CDR1 LNHDA and CDR2 SQIVND (reference sequence). This CDR3 contains 15 residues. V dropped 6 bases and J dropped 4; count of bases not matched to a gene: 11. In nucleotides, the CDR3 is TGTGCCAGTAGCATACTCGGGACAGTAGGCTATGGCTACACCTTC. This encodes CASSILGTVGYGYTF.

The CDR3: CASAQGETQYF. DNA of the CDR3: TGTGCTAGTGCCCAGGGGGAGACCCAGTACTTC. This chain joins TRBV12-5 and TRBJ2-5; weak D call: TRBD1 (6 bases). V was clipped by 7 bases and J by 5 bases, with 8 bases between them. The V gene's germline CDR1 is LGHNT and CDR2 FRNRAP. CDR3 size: 11 residues. Using reference TRBV12-5 and TRBJ2-5 for the parts outside the CDR3, the full variable domain is DARVTQTPRHKVTEMGQEVTMRCQPILGHNTVFWYRQTMMQGLELLAYFRNRAPLDDSGMPKDRFSAEMPDATLATLKIQPSEPRDSAVYFCASAQGETQYFGPGTRLLVL.

The rearrangement joins TRBV19 to TRBJ2-2; 12 nucleotides match TRBD2. The ends lost 4 bases at V and 5 bases at J; junction bases unmatched: 2. This CDR3 has 15 amino acids. Germline V gene sequence: CDR1 LNHDA, CDR2 SQIVND (reference sequence). CDR3 amino acids: CASSSTSGRTGELFF. The CDR3 DNA is TGTGCCAGTAGTAGCACTAGCGGGAGGACCGGGGAGCTGTTTTTT.